This record covers a single TCR beta chain. Antigen unknown. It was CD45RO-negative cells, positively selected for CCR7, that made up naive CD8 cells, with terminally differentiated effector memory CD45RA+ cells excluded. The data originate from a study of shared clonotypes between healthy human individuals. Study overall: Each donor contributed plates that comprised three CD4 naive, three CD4 memory, two CD8 naive and one CD8 memory. Study-wide points: Memory subsets generally showed smaller estimated richness than naive subsets did. Among donors, the sharing of clonotypes was expected to be influenced by sequencing depth.

Genomic DNA from each subset was divided evenly over several immunoSEQ plates. TCRdb keeps only in-frame clones here, not all; method: immunoSEQ multiplex PCR. The repertoire has 1.5 million to 2.5 million clones, approximately 94% of them found once; the top ten carry approximately 1.2%. The CDR3 is 15 amino acids. Germline V gene data show CDR1 as SNHLY and CDR2 as FYNNEI. V lost 3 bases to trimming and J lost 4 bases; unmatched junction nucleotides: 6. This TCR was recovered from a man aged 18 to 29 in good health. V gene TRBV2 combines with J gene TRBJ2-7; 10 bases match TRBD2. Sequencing used naive CD8+ T cells sorted from blood. CDR3: CASSDWLAGDYEQYF. CDR3 DNA: TGTGCCAGCAGTGATTGGCTAGCGGGGGATTACGAGCAGTACTTC.